These T cell receptor beta chains were read from a single sample in a study of blood T cells in healthy people across ages. TCRdb reprocessed the 5' RACE reads with MiXCR, giving one entry per CDR3 protein. Found here are about 280,000 distinct CDR3 sequences, around 30% of them singletons; the top ten hold over 25%. Sequencing was carried out using blood. The receptors here all came from an older woman in good health. Both conserved end residues are part of each CDR3. D genes are given only for firm matches. Clone size is stated in some rows and not others, as once, few, many or a class when expanded.

abundance | j_gene | d_gene | v_gene | CDR3aa | CDR3nt
. | TRBJ1-1 | . | TRBV7-2 | CASSLPAGGGTEAFF | TGTGCCAGCAGCTTACCAGCCGGGGGCGGAACTGAAGCTTTCTTT
few | TRBJ2-1 | TRBD2 | TRBV19 | CASSIGASGSSRYNEQFF | TGTGCCAGTAGTATAGGGGCTAGCGGGAGTAGTAGGTACAATGAGCAGTTCTTC
. | TRBJ2-3 | . | TRBV28 | CASSLSGTTDTQYF | TGTGCCAGCAGTTTGTCCGGGACCACGGATACGCAGTATTTT
. | TRBJ2-1 | TRBD2 | TRBV5-5 | CASSLSLAGINEQFF | TGTGCCAGCAGCTTGAGCCTAGCGGGAATCAATGAGCAGTTCTTC
. | TRBJ2-5 | TRBD1 | TRBV12-3/TRBV12-4 | CASSPGTGLQTQYF | TGTGCCAGCAGTCCCGGGACAGGATTGCAGACCCAGTACTTC
. | TRBJ1-1 | . | TRBV7-8 | CAGSPRQPEAFF | TGTGCCGGCAGCCCCCGACAGCCCGAAGCTTTCTTT
. | TRBJ2-1 | . | TRBV20-1 | CSKRSYNEQFF | TGCAGTAAGCGGTCCTACAATGAGCAGTTCTTC
few | TRBJ2-1 | TRBD1 | TRBV20-1 | CSARSGTDSYNEQFF | TGCAGTGCTAGGTCCGGGACAGACTCCTACAATGAGCAGTTCTTC
. | TRBJ2-7 | TRBD2 | TRBV6-2/TRBV6-3 | CASSLGLAGGLYEQYF | TGTGCCAGCAGCCTCGGCCTAGCGGGAGGCCTCTACGAGCAGTACTTC
. | TRBJ1-1 | . | TRBV20-1 | CSPFRQSTEAFF | TGCAGTCCTTTTCGACAATCCACTGAAGCTTTCTTT
once | TRBJ2-3 | . | TRBV6-2/TRBV6-3 | CAGSSGLSTDTQYF | TGTGCCGGCAGTTCGGGACTTAGCACAGATACGCAGTATTTT
few | TRBJ2-5 | . | TRBV6-2/TRBV6-3 | CASSYGSAQETQYF | TGTGCCAGCAGTTACGGGTCAGCTCAAGAGACCCAGTACTTC
. | TRBJ2-7 | TRBD1 | TRBV7-9 | CASSLGQGEIYEQYF | TGTGCCAGCAGCTTAGGACAGGGTGAAATCTACGAGCAGTACTTC
. | TRBJ2-2 | TRBD1 | TRBV7-7 | CASSTGGLTSNTGELFF | TGTGCTAGCAGTACAGGGGGCCTAACTTCGAACACCGGGGAGCTGTTTTTT
few | TRBJ1-1 | TRBD1 | TRBV5-5 | CASSPTGAMNTEAFF | TGTGCCAGCAGCCCAACAGGGGCGATGAACACTGAAGCTTTCTTT
. | TRBJ1-4 | . | TRBV20-1 | CSAYSSGAGEKLFF | TGCAGTGCCTATTCGTCTGGGGCTGGTGAAAAACTGTTTTTT
. | TRBJ1-6 | . | TRBV12-3/TRBV12-4 | CASSLSGKNSPLHF | TGTGCCAGCAGTTTATCGGGAAAAAATTCACCCCTCCACTTT
. | TRBJ2-5 | TRBD2 | TRBV5-1 | CASSWGVLAGQETQYF | TGCGCCAGCAGCTGGGGAGTTTTAGCGGGGCAAGAGACCCAGTACTTC
. | TRBJ1-3 | TRBD1 | TRBV7-6 | CASSLTGNSGNTIYF | TGTGCCAGCAGCTTGACAGGGAACTCTGGAAACACCATATATTTT
few | TRBJ2-7 | . | TRBV7-2 | CASSLGLTDYEQYF | TGTGCCAGCAGCTTAGGATTGACAGACTACGAGCAGTACTTC
. | TRBJ2-2 | . | TRBV27 | CASSLMLGGTGELFF | TGTGCCAGCAGTTTAATGTTGGGAGGTACCGGGGAGCTGTTTTTT
few | TRBJ1-2 | . | TRBV24-1 | CATSDLQGNGYTF | TGTGCCACCAGTGATTTGCAGGGAAACGGCTACACCTTC
. | TRBJ1-1 | TRBD1 | TRBV5-1 | CASSQRTGNTEAFF | TGCGCCAGCAGCCAACGGACAGGGAACACTGAAGCTTTCTTT
. | TRBJ2-5 | . | TRBV7-3 | CASSLLPQETQYF | TGTGCCAGCAGCCTCCTCCCACAAGAGACCCAGTACTTC
few | TRBJ2-7 | TRBD1 | TRBV20-1 | CSARGTGDFYEQYF | TGCAGTGCTAGGGGGACAGGGGACTTCTACGAGCAGTACTTC
few | TRBJ1-2 | . | TRBV9 | CASGTANNYGYTF | TGTGCCAGCGGTACCGCAAATAACTATGGCTACACCTTC
. | TRBJ2-1 | TRBD2 | TRBV3-1 | CASSQGSGAEQFF | TGTGCCAGCAGCCAAGGTAGCGGGGCCGAGCAGTTCTTC
few | TRBJ2-4 | . | TRBV28 | CASKNRQKNIQYF | TGTGCCAGCAAAAACAGGCAAAAAAACATTCAGTACTTC
. | TRBJ1-2 | . | TRBV20-1 | CSARVWQGSYGYTF | TGCAGTGCTAGAGTGTGGCAGGGAAGCTATGGCTACACCTTC
. | TRBJ2-1 | . | TRBV7-9 | CASSFSWETRLETEQFF | TGTGCCAGCAGTTTCTCCTGGGAGACTAGATTAGAAACAGAGCAGTTCTTC
few | TRBJ2-3 | TRBD1 | TRBV7-2 | CASSLGGGEVRTQYF | TGTGCCAGCAGCTTAGGAGGGGGCGAGGTTCGTACGCAGTATTTT
few | TRBJ2-5 | . | TRBV15 | CATSRVAGREETQYF | TGTGCCACCAGCAGAGTTGCGGGTCGGGAAGAGACCCAGTACTTC
. | TRBJ2-7 | . | TRBV7-9 | CASSDQGPDLGEQYF | TGTGCCAGCAGTGACCAGGGGCCGGACCTAGGCGAGCAGTACTTC